The source of this T cell receptor (beta chain) is a study of blood T cell repertoires in COVID-19. Study background: From the United States, Italy and Spain came samples of acute and convalescent COVID-19.

This CDR3 is 15 amino acids long. CDR1 is MDHEN and CDR2 is SYDVKM in the germline V gene. Trimming pared 6 bases from V and 3 bases from J, leaving 16 bases between. Authors' processing steps: The assay estimated nucleated cells by amplifying reference gene primers. Assay: immunoSEQ multiplex PCR; the TCRdb copy retains only in-frame clones and omits some. V, J and clone size are those of that table, while D and trimming were read from the DNA. The data show about 150,000 clones, approximately 91% seen once. The clonotype was recovered from a man between 18 and 35 years old with COVID-19, enrolled during active disease. The chain employs TRBV28 and TRBJ2-3, with D maybe TRBD2 (7 bases). Sequencing was carried out using peripheral blood. The DNA for the CDR3 is TGTGCCAGCAGCGATCCAGGGGAGGGGACAGATACGCAGTATTTT. Amino acid sequence: CASSDPGEGTDTQYF.